This T cell receptor beta chain came from a study of T-cell memory formation after mild COVID-19. Study overall: Among the donors, TCR clusters were largely specific to each donor. Study-level findings and limits: From day 15 to 85, contracting clones were balanced between CD4 and CD8, whereas later expanders leaned toward CD4+. Pre-infection memory contained some responding clones, which suggested that cross-reactive memory had joined.

Germline-derived CDR1 and CDR2 are SGHAT and FQNNGV. The length of the CDR3 is 14 residues. V was clipped by 5 bases and J by 1 base; unmatched bases: 4. This clonotype was observed a handful of times. Its antigen is not identified. From the 5' RACE reads, TCRdb called clonotypes with MiXCR, one entry per CDR3 protein. The table lists roughly 150,000 distinct CDR3 sequences, roughly 15% of them singletons. The sequenced sample consisted of PBMCs or a T cell subset sorted from them (not recorded which). The TCR sequence derives from an adult woman who had mild COVID-19 (a few samples of this study predate the infection). Cell type and time point are not known. J is TRBJ2-5 and V is TRBV11-2; the match to TRBD2 covers 7 bases. The CDR3 spells CASSTGGIQETQYF. CDR3 DNA sequence: TGTGCCAGCAGCACCGGGGGGATCCAAGAGACCCAGTACTTC.